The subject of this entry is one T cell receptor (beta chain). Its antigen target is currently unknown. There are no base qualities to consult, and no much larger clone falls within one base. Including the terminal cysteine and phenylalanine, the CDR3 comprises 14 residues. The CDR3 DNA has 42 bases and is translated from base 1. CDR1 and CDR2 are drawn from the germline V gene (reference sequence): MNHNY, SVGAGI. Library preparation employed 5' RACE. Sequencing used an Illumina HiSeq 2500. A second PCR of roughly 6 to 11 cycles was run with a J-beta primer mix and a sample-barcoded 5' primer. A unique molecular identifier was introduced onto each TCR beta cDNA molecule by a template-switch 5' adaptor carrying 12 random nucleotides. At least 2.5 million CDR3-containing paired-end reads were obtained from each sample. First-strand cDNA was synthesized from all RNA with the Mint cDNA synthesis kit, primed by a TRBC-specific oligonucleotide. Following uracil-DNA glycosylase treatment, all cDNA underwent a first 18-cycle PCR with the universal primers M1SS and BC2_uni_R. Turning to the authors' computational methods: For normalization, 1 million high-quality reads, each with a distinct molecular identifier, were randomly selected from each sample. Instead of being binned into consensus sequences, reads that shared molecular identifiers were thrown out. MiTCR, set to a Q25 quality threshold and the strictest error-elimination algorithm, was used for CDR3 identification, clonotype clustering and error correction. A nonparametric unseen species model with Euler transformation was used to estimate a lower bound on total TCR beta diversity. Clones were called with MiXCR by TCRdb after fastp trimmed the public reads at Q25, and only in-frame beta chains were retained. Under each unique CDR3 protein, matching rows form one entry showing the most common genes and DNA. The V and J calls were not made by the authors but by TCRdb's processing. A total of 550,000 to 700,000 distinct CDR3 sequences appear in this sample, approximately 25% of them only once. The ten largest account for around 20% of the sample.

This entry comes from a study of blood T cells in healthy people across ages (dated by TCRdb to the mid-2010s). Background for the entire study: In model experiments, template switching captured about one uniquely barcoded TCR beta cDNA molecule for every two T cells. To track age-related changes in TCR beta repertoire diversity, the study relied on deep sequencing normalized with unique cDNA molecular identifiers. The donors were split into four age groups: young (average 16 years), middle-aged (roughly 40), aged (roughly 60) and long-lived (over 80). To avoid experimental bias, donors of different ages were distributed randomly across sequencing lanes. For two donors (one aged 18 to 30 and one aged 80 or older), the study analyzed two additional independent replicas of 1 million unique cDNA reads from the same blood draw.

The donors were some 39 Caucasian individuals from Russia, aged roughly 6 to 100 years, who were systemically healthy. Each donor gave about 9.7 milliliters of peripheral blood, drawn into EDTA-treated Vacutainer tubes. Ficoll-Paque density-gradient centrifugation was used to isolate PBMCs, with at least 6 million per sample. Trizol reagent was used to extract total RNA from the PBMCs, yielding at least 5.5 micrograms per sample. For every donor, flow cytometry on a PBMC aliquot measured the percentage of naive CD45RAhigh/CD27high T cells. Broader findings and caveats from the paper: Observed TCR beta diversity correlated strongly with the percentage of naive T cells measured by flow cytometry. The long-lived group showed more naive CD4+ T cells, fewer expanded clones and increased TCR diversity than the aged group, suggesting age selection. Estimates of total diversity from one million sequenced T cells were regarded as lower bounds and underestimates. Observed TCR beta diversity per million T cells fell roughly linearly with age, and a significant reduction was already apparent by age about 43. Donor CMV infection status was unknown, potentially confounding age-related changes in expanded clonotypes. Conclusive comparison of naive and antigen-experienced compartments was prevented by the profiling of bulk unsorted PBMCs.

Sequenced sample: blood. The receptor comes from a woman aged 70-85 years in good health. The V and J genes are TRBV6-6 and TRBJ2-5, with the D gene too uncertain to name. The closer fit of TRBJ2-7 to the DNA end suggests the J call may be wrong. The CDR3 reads CASSYGQTSYEQYF. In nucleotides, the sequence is TGTGCCAGCAGTTACGGGCAGACGTCCTACGAGCAGTACTTC.